Presented here are 19 T cell receptor beta chains from one specimen sequenced in a study of blood T cell repertoires in COVID-19. TCRdb keeps only in-frame clones here, not all; method: immunoSEQ multiplex PCR. The profile shows more than 300,000 clones, 88% of them singletons. What was sequenced was peripheral blood. All receptors come from a woman in her 70s with COVID-19, enrolled during active disease.

J is TRBJ1-5 and V is TRBV6-6; a possible D gene is TRBD1 (6 bases). Trimming took off 0 bases at V and 10 bases at J, with 7 bases between the two ends. CDR3 length: 12 residues. Germline V lookup: CDR1 MNHNY, CDR2 SVGAGI (reference sequence). CDR3 coding DNA: TGTGCCAGCAGTTACTCGGGGGCACCCCAGCATTTT. It specifies CASSYSGAPQHF.

This CDR3 reads CASSGGQTNYGYTF. The CDR3 DNA sequence: TGTGCCAGCAGTGGGGGACAGACCAACTATGGCTACACCTTC. The J gene is TRBJ1-2, the V gene TRBV6-4; 7 bases map to TRBD1. In germline, CDR1 is MRHNA, CDR2 SNTAGT. With 4 bases clipped from V and 2 bases from J, the junction kept 4 bases outside the gene matches. The CDR3 spans 14 residues.

The chain is built from TRBV7-9 and TRBJ2-5; D not resolved. This CDR3 is 13 amino acids long. Trimming took 2 bases from V and 2 from J, leaving 6 bases between them. Germline CDR1 reads SEHNR; CDR2 reads FQNEAQ (reference sequence). CDR3: CASSLLNQETQYF. CDR3 nucleotides: TGTGCCAGCAGCTTACTTAATCAAGAGACCCAGTACTTC.

The rearrangement uses TRBV6-1 and TRBJ2-7, with TRBD2 as a possible D gene (5 bases). The CDR3 contains 16 residues. CDR1 is MNHNS, CDR2 SASEGT, per germline. V lost 2 bases and J lost 0, with 14 bases in between. The CDR3 sequence is CASSELRDSLSYEQYF. The CDR3 coding sequence is TGTGCCAGCAGTGAACTCCGGGATTCACTCTCCTACGAGCAGTACTTC.

The chain links TRBV4-3 to TRBJ2-7; TRBD2 matches 8 bases. The CDR3 is 16 residues long. Germline assignment: CDR1 LGHNA and CDR2 YSLEER. The junction had 4 bases not matched to a gene; V was cut back by 0 bases and J by 0 bases. CDR3 region: CASSQDLAGGSYEQYF. CDR3 sequence (DNA): TGCGCCAGCAGCCAAGATCTGGCGGGGGGCTCCTACGAGCAGTACTTC.

This chain links TRBV4-2 with TRBJ2-1, with a tentative D call TRBD1 (5 bases). The V end lost 10 bases, the J end lost 8 bases, and 9 bases lay between the germline ends. Germline-derived CDR1 and CDR2 are LGHNA and YNFKEQ. The CDR3 is made up of 10 amino acids. The CDR3 loop reads CATRAHEQFF. The DNA of the CDR3 is TGTGCCACCAGGGCCCATGAGCAGTTCTTC.

This clone was observed a handful of times. The chain joins TRBV18 to TRBJ2-5; 9 bases match TRBD2. V shed 3 bases and J 1 base; nucleotides not matched to a gene: 6. CDR1 and CDR2 (germline): KGHSH, LQKENI. This CDR3 has 16 residues. The CDR3 loop is CASSPLGTSPQETQYF. Here the CDR3 DNA reads TGTGCCAGCTCACCTCTCGGGACTAGCCCCCAAGAGACCCAGTACTTC.

The chain uses TRBV12-3 or TRBV12-4 and TRBJ2-5, with unresolved D. V lost 8 bases and J 9 bases, leaving 10 bases between the germline ends. The CDR3 extends over 10 amino acids. The CDR3, as DNA: TGTGCCAGCGGAACCCAGGCCCAGTACTTC. This codes for CASGTQAQYF.

This clone has only one observation. The rearrangement links TRBV9 to TRBJ2-1; a weak D match, TRBD2 (5 bases). This CDR3 comprises 15 residues. Germline V gene data show CDR1 as SGDLS and CDR2 as YYNGEE. V was shortened by 0 bases and J by 1 base, with 8 bases between the two germline ends. The CDR3 spells CASSVDPGSYNEQFF. The CDR3 DNA reads TGTGCCAGCAGCGTAGATCCGGGGTCCTACAATGAGCAGTTCTTC.

The gene calls are TRBV10-3 and TRBJ1-5; tentatively, D is TRBD1 (5 bases). Germline lookup yields CDR1 ENHRY and CDR2 SYGVKD. This CDR3 contains 14 residues. V was trimmed by 11 bases and J by 1 base, leaving 15 bases between them. The CDR3 is CAPRRGGSNQPQHF. CDR3 coding DNA: TGTGCCCCGAGGAGGGGAGGGAGCAATCAGCCCCAGCATTTT.

In its sample, this clone was seen a few times. V gene TRBV5-1 combines with J gene TRBJ1-2; 10 bases are a match to TRBD1. Trimming took 4 bases from V and 5 from J; bases not matched to a gene: 8. Germline V gives CDR1 SGHRS, CDR2 YFSETQ. There are 15 residues in the CDR3. In nucleotides, the CDR3 is TGCGCCAGCAGCCGGGACGGGACAGGGGCTTATGGCTACACCTTC. Translating it yields CASSRDGTGAYGYTF.

The chain carries TRBV5-8 and TRBJ1-6; D is uncertain. This CDR3 has 17 residues. Trimming left V 4 bases short and J 13 bases short, with 27 bases between. Germline assignment: CDR1 SGHTS and CDR2 YDEGEE. CDR3: CASSPGVRMNLGSPLHF. The DNA of the CDR3 is TGTGCCAGCAGCCCCGGAGTGAGGATGAACCTGGGTTCGCCCCTCCACTTT.

V is TRBV21-1 and J is TRBJ1-1. TRBV21-1 is a listed pseudogene. The CDR3 runs 11 residues. The CDR3: CASRSGDKAFF. In nucleotides, the CDR3 is TGTGCCAGTCGTTCCGGGGATAAAGCTTTCTTT.

The chain couples TRBV5-5 to TRBJ1-5; no definite D call. Germline V gene sequence: CDR1 SGHKS, CDR2 YYEKEE (reference sequence). The CDR3 spans 15 residues. Trimming removed 6 bases at V and 1 base at J, with 14 bases between. CDR3 in DNA: TGTGCCAGCAACGCCCGGGGAGGGAGCAATCAGCCCCAGCATTTT. Translated, it gives CASNARGGSNQPQHF. Full variable domain (remainder filled in from reference TRBV5-5 and TRBJ1-5): DAGVTQSPTHLIKTRGQQVTLRCSPISGHKSVSWYQQVLGQGPQFIFQYYEKEERGRGNFPDRFSARQFPNYSSELNVNALLLGDSALYLCASNARGGSNQPQHFGDGTRLSIL.

This chain links TRBV27 with TRBJ1-1; D unresolved. The V and J ends lost 8 bases and 6 bases respectively, with 10 bases between them. There are 11 residues in the CDR3. Germline V lookup: CDR1 MNHEY, CDR2 SMNVEV (reference sequence). Here the CDR3 reads CASSAGSEAFF. The CDR3 nucleotides read TGTGCCAGCTCCGCGGGGTCTGAAGCTTTCTTT.

V and J are TRBV27 and TRBJ1-6; 7 nucleotides align to TRBD1. CDR3 length: 14 residues. Trimming at V came to 2 bases and at J to 10 bases, leaving 5 bases not matched to a gene. Per germline, CDR1 MNHEY and CDR2 SMNVEV (reference sequence). CDR3 sequence (DNA): TGTGCCAGCAGTTTAGGAGCAGGGGGGTCACCCCTCCACTTT. This sequence encodes CASSLGAGGSPLHF.

The rearrangement uses TRBV28 and TRBJ2-1; 12 nucleotides align to TRBD2. Germline V lookup: CDR1 MDHEN, CDR2 SYDVKM. V shed 6 bases and J 4 bases; nucleotides not matched to a gene: 7. The length of the CDR3 is 16 residues. The CDR3 coding sequence is TGTGCCAGCAGCAATTACGGACTAGCGGGGTACAATGAGCAGTTCTTC. Translation gives CASSNYGLAGYNEQFF.

The V gene is TRBV12-3 or TRBV12-4, the J gene TRBJ2-7, with D possibly matching TRBD2 (6 bases). This CDR3 has 13 amino acids. V lost 5 bases to trimming and J lost 7 bases, with 15 bases between them. The CDR3 is CASSLQDYSEQYF. The CDR3 DNA reads as TGTGCCAGCAGTCTACAGGACTACTCTGAGCAGTACTTC.

This chain links TRBV11-1 with TRBJ1-2; D might be TRBD1 (6 bases). Germline-derived CDR1 and CDR2 are SGHAT and FQDESV (reference sequence). V lost 5 bases to trimming and J lost 0 bases, with 13 bases between them. This CDR3 has 15 residues. The CDR3 here is CASSARDTPNYGYTF. Here the CDR3 DNA reads TGTGCCAGCAGCGCCCGGGACACCCCTAACTATGGCTACACCTTC.